The 22 T cell receptor beta chains below were found in one sample sequenced in a study of T cell changes during pregnancy in multiple sclerosis. Measured with immunoSEQ multiplex PCR; TCRdb has only the in-frame clones, and not every one. Here the sample spans about 22,000 clones, over 75% being singletons. The source material was CD8+ T cells from peripheral blood mononuclear cells, sampled after pregnancy. The source is a female donor with multiple sclerosis, enrolled in a pregnancy study.

The DNA for the CDR3 is TGTGCCAGCAACCCCGTGGAGAGCTTCTACAATGAGCAGTTCTTC. It is translated as CASNPVESFYNEQFF. The chain uses TRBV2 and TRBJ2-1; D unclear. CDR1 is SNHLY, CDR2 FYNNEI, per germline. The CDR3 consists of 15 residues. Trimming stripped 7 bases from V and 3 bases from J, with 16 bases between.

CDR3 residues: CASSQESWGAYEQYF. CDR3 coding DNA: TGCGCCAGCAGCCAAGAATCGTGGGGAGCCTACGAGCAGTACTTC. The V call is TRBV4-1, the J call TRBJ2-7, with D perhaps TRBD2 (5 bases). Germline values: CDR1 MGHRA, CDR2 YSYEKL. The CDR3 is 15 residues long. Trimming removed 0 bases at V and 2 bases at J, with 11 bases between.

The chain couples TRBV9 to TRBJ2-7; 11 positions match TRBD1. Germline CDR1 and CDR2: SGDLS and YYNGEE. The CDR3 covers 16 residues. The V segment lost 0 bases and the J segment 5 bases; nucleotides outside the gene matches: 7. CDR3 in DNA: TGTGCCAGCAGCGTAGGAGGGACAGGGGGAAAGGACGAGCAGTACTTC. This translates into CASSVGGTGGKDEQYF.

The chain uses TRBV5-1 and TRBJ2-2; TRBD2 agrees at 9 bases. CDR1 is SGHRS and CDR2 is YFSETQ in the germline V gene. The CDR3 spans 17 residues. Unmatched junction bases numbered 10, after V lost 2 bases and J lost 5 bases. CDR3 nucleotide sequence: TGCGCCAGCAGCTTCTTTTTTGGGCGGGAGGGAACCGGGGAGCTGTTTTTT. Translated, it gives CASSFFFGREGTGELFF. The full variable domain, completed using reference TRBV5-1 and TRBJ2-2, is KAGVTQTPRYLIKTRGQQVTLSCSPISGHRSVSWYQQTPGQGLQFLFEYFSETQRNKGNFPGRFSGRQFSNSRSEMNVSTLELGDSALYLCASSFFFGREGTGELFFGEGSRLTVL.

The CDR3 loop is CASSQESGSSYEQYF. DNA for the CDR3: TGTGCCAGCAGCCAAGAAAGCGGCAGCTCCTACGAGCAGTACTTC. This chain joins TRBV4-2 and TRBJ2-7; possibly TRBD2 for D (5 bases). This CDR3 contains 15 residues. Per germline, CDR1 LGHNA and CDR2 YNFKEQ. The V and J ends lost 0 bases and 0 bases respectively, with 9 bases between them.

The chain carries TRBV4-1 and TRBJ2-3; D is perhaps TRBD1 (7 bases). Germline V gene sequence: CDR1 MGHRA, CDR2 YSYEKL. V lost 1 base and J 1 base, leaving 9 bases between the germline ends. The CDR3 spans 15 residues. Here the CDR3 reads CASSQGRGGTDTQYF. The CDR3 coding sequence is TGCGCCAGCAGCCAAGGCAGGGGGGGCACAGATACGCAGTATTTT.

The chain is built from TRBV4-1 and TRBJ1-3; D might be TRBD1 (5 bases). The CDR3 sequence is 14 residues long. Trimming took off 4 bases at V and 2 bases at J, with 9 bases between the two ends. Germline CDR1 reads MGHRA; CDR2 reads YSYEKL. As DNA, the CDR3 is TGCGCCAGCAGCCTTAGGGGCGCTGGAAACACCATATATTTT. Translation: CASSLRGAGNTIYF.

The chain has TRBV9 and TRBJ2-5; D possibly corresponds to TRBD1 (5 bases). Germline lookup yields CDR1 SGDLS and CDR2 YYNGEE. The V and J ends lost 3 bases and 2 bases respectively, with 17 bases between them. There are 16 residues in the CDR3. The CDR3 loop is CASSGPFGRTQETQYF. CDR3 coding DNA: TGTGCCAGCAGCGGGCCTTTCGGGCGGACACAAGAGACCCAGTACTTC.

The rearrangement uses TRBV4-1 and TRBJ2-7; 11 bases line up with TRBD2. V trimming: 4 bases; J trimming: 1 base; junction bases outside the gene matches: 6. Germline loops: CDR1 MGHRA, CDR2 YSYEKL. The CDR3 loop spans 16 amino acids. The chain's CDR3 is CASSPEGLAGSYEQYF. The CDR3 DNA reads as TGCGCCAGCAGCCCCGAAGGACTAGCGGGTTCCTACGAGCAGTACTTC.

The chain carries TRBV5-5 and TRBJ1-4; tentative D call: TRBD1 (6 bases). Between the trimmed V and J ends, which lost 5 bases and 4 bases, there was a span of 15 bases. From germline, CDR1 is SGHKS and CDR2 YYEKEE (reference sequence). The CDR3 extends over 15 amino acids. The CDR3 DNA reads TGTGCCAGCAGTCCGGACAGAAACCATAATGAAAAACTGTTTTTT. Its protein is CASSPDRNHNEKLFF.

The rearrangement joins TRBV18 to TRBJ1-2; weak D call: TRBD1 (5 bases). CDR1 and CDR2 from the germline V gene are KGHSH and LQKENI. There are 15 residues in the CDR3. V dropped 3 bases and J dropped 6 bases, with 17 bases sitting between them. The CDR3 sequence: CASSPRVLKLDGYTF. CDR3 sequence (DNA): TGTGCCAGCTCACCCAGGGTTCTAAAATTGGATGGCTACACCTTC.

The chain couples TRBV19 to TRBJ1-5; TRBD1 might be the D (6 bases). V was trimmed by 4 bases and J by 1 base, leaving 11 bases between them. Germline V gene lookup returns CDR1 LNHDA and CDR2 SQIVND (reference sequence). The length of the CDR3 is 15 residues. DNA of the CDR3: TGTGCCAGTAGTAGGACAGCAGAGAGCAATCAGCCCCAGCATTTT. It translates to CASSRTAESNQPQHF.

The chain's CDR3 is CASSWTGQGYGYTF. The CDR3 DNA reads TGTGCCAGCAGCTGGACGGGACAGGGCTATGGCTACACCTTC. The chain has TRBV11-2 and TRBJ1-2, with 9 bases fitting TRBD1. From germline, CDR1 is SGHAT and CDR2 FQNNGV. The CDR3 sequence is 14 residues long. V lost 4 bases, J lost 4 bases, and 4 bases stayed unmatched. Using reference TRBV11-2 and TRBJ1-2 for the parts outside the CDR3, the full variable domain is EAGVAQSPRYKIIEKRQSVAFWCNPISGHATLYWYQQILGQGPKLLIQFQNNGVVDDSQLPKDRFSAERLKGVDSTLKIQPAKLEDSAVYLCASSWTGQGYGYTFGSGTRLTVV.

The chain has TRBV29-1 and TRBJ2-7; D is unresolved. The germline V and J ends were trimmed by 2 bases and 0 bases, with 11 bases remaining between them. The CDR3 runs to 14 residues. Per germline, CDR1 SQVTM and CDR2 ANQGSEA. The CDR3 coding sequence is TGCAGCGTTGAATCCGACACCGACTCCTACGAGCAGTACTTC. Translating gives CSVESDTDSYEQYF.

This clone showed up just a few times. The CDR3 region is CASSPFWGTSGGGDTQYF. The CDR3 nucleotides read TGTGCCAGCAGCCCTTTCTGGGGGACTAGCGGTGGTGGTGATACGCAGTATTTT. The chain carries TRBV9 and TRBJ2-3, with 11 bases that match TRBD2. Germline V gene lookup returns CDR1 SGDLS and CDR2 YYNGEE. The CDR3 consists of 18 residues. V lost 4 bases, J lost 6 bases, and 16 bases stayed unmatched.

J is TRBJ2-7 and V is TRBV29-1; 8 nucleotides line up with TRBD1. J gave up 3 bases and V 6 bases, and 7 bases lay outside the gene matches. Germline V CDR1 and CDR2: SQVTM, ANQGSEA. The CDR3 consists of 13 residues. CDR3 sequence: CSVETGDGYEQYF. The CDR3 DNA reads TGCAGCGTGGAGACAGGGGACGGCTACGAGCAGTACTTC.

The gene calls are TRBV5-1 and TRBJ2-1, with TRBD1 matching 7 bases. Germline V gives CDR1 SGHRS, CDR2 YFSETQ. The J segment lost 2 bases and the V segment lost 0 bases, leaving 2 bases of the junction unmatched. CDR3 size: 15 residues. Here the CDR3 reads CASSLGDSPYNEQFF. The CDR3, as DNA: TGCGCCAGCAGCTTGGGGGACAGCCCCTACAATGAGCAGTTCTTC.

This clone was seen a handful of times. The chain joins TRBV19 to TRBJ2-1; 7 nucleotides line up with TRBD2. V trimming: 6 bases; J trimming: 7 bases; junction bases outside the gene matches: 6. This CDR3 is 13 amino acids long. Per the germline V gene, CDR1 is LNHDA and CDR2 is SQIVND (reference sequence). The DNA for the CDR3 is TGTGCCAGTAGCAGGACTAGTTTAAATGAGCAGTTCTTC. Residues: CASSRTSLNEQFF.

The rearrangement uses TRBV11-2 and TRBJ2-7; 7 bases agree with TRBD2. The CDR3 is made up of 14 amino acids. Looked up from germline, CDR1 is SGHAT and CDR2 is FQNNGV. V lost 1 base to trimming and J lost 3 bases; unmatched junction nucleotides: 3. The CDR3 here is CASSLVGGYYEQYF. Written as DNA, the CDR3 is TGTGCCAGCAGCTTAGTCGGGGGGTACTACGAGCAGTACTTC.

This clone was counted a few times. CDR3 in amino acids: CASSGQETGELFF. CDR3 DNA: TGTGCCAGCAGTGGACAGGAAACCGGGGAGCTGTTTTTT. The rearrangement joins TRBV6-1 to TRBJ2-2; weak D call: TRBD1 (6 bases). Trimming cost V 4 bases and J 5 bases, with 8 bases left between them. Per the germline V gene, CDR1 is MNHNS and CDR2 is SASEGT. CDR3 length equals 13 residues.

This chain joins TRBV29-1 and TRBJ2-1, with 14 bases lining up with TRBD2. Losses at the gene ends were 0 bases for V and 8 bases for J; bases not matched to a gene: 6. Per germline, CDR1 SQVTM and CDR2 ANQGSEA. The length of the CDR3 is 16 residues. The CDR3 region is CSVEEGTSGRTHEQFF. In nucleotides, the CDR3 is TGCAGCGTTGAAGAAGGGACTAGCGGGAGAACCCATGAGCAGTTCTTC.

The chain joins TRBV7-2 to TRBJ2-7, with D uncertain. The germline CDR1 and CDR2 sequences are SGHTA and FQGNSA. The CDR3 contains 15 residues. With 1 base removed from V and 0 bases from J, the gap between germline ends came to 10 bases. The CDR3 loop is CASSLGRDNSYEQYF. As DNA, the CDR3 is TGTGCCAGCAGCTTAGGAAGAGACAACTCCTACGAGCAGTACTTC.